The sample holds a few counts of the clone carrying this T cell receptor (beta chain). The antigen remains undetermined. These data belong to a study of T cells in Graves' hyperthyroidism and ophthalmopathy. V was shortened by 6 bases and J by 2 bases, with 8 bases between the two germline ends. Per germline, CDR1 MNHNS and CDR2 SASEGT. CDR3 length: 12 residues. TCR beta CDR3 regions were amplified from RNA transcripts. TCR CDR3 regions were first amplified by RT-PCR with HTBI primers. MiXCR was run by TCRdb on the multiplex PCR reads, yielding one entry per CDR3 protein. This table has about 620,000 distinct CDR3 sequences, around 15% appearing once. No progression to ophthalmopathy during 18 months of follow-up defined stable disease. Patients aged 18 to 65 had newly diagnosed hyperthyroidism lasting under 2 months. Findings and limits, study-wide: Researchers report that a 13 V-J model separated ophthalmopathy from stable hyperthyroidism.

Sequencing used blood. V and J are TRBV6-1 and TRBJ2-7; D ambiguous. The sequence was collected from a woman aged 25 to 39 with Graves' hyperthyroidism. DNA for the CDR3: TGTGCCAGCAGCCGTTCCCCCTACGAGCAGTACTTC. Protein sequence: CASSRSPYEQYF.